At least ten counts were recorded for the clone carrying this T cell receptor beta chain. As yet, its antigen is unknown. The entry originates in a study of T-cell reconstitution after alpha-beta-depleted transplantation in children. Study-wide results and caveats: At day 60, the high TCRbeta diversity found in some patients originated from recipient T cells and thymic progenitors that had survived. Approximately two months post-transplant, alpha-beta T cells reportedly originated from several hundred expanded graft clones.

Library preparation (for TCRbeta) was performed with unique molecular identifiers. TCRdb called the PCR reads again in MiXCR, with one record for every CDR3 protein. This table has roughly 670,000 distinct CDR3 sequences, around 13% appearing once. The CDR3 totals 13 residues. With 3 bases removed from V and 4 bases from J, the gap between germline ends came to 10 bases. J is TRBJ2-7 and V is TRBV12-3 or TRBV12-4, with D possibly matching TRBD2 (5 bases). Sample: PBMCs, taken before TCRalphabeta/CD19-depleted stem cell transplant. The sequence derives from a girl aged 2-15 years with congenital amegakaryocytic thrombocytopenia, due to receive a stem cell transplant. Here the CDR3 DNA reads TGTGCCAGCAGTTTGACGGGAATATACGAGCAGTACTTC. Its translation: CASSLTGIYEQYF.